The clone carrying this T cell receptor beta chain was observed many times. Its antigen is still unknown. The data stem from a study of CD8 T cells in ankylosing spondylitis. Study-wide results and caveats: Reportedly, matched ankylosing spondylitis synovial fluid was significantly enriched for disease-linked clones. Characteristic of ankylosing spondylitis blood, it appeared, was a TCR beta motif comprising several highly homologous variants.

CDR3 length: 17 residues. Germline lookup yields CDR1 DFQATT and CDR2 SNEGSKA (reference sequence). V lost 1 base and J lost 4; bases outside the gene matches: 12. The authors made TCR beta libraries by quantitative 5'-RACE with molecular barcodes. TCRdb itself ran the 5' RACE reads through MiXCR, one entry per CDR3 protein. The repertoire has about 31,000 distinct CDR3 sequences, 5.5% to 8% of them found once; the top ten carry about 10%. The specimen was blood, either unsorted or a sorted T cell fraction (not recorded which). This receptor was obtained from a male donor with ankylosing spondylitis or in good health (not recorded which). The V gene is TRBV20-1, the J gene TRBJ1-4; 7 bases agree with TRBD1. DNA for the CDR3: TGCAGTGCTAGAGGCCGGGGCGTGGGGGACAGTAATGAAAAACTGTTTTTT. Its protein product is CSARGRGVGDSNEKLFF.